This T cell receptor (beta chain) appears in the sequencing data of a study of blood T cell repertoires in COVID-19. For the study at large: The samples span acute and convalescent COVID-19 from the United States, Italy and Spain. PBMCs, B-cell-depleted T cells, or T cells provided the cDNA or gDNA that made up the material.

This clone has ten or more counts. Original methodology: Estimation of nucleated cell counts was performed using reference gene primer amplification. The repertoire was sequenced with immunoSEQ multiplex PCR; TCRdb's copy has only in-frame clones and lacks some. That table gives V, J and clone size, and the DNA gave D and trimming. The sample has a few hundred thousand clones; roughly 89% are singletons. This TCR derives from a woman aged 40 to 50 who had recovered from COVID-19. The specimen sequenced was peripheral blood.

The CDR3 spells CASSMDASSYEQYF. CDR3 coding DNA: TGCGCCAGCAGCATGGACGCGAGCTCCTACGAGCAGTACTTC. V usage is TRBV5-1 and J usage is TRBJ2-7, with D hard to call. This CDR3 region has 14 residues. V lost 4 bases and J lost 0, with 11 bases in between. CDR1 and CDR2 (germline): SGHRS, YFSETQ.